Presented here are 24 T cell receptor beta chains from one specimen sequenced in a study of blood T cell repertoires in COVID-19. Generated by immunoSEQ multiplex PCR, the TCRdb table keeps only in-frame clones and is missing some. In the table there are about 120,000 clones, over 80% of which are singletons. Sequencing was carried out using peripheral blood. These receptors were obtained from a woman aged 70-85 years with acute or convalescent COVID-19.

The gene calls are TRBV18 and TRBJ1-3, with D tentatively TRBD1 (6 bases). The V gene's germline CDR1 is KGHSH and CDR2 LQKENI. There are 15 residues in the CDR3. Trimming cost V 8 bases and J 1 base, with 15 bases left between them. CDR3 bases: TGTGCCAGCGCAAACGGGGGGGCGTCTGGAAACACCATATATTTT. It codes for CASANGGASGNTIYF.

V is TRBV5-4 and J is TRBJ1-2, with TRBD1 as a possible D gene (5 bases). The V end lost 1 base, the J end lost 2 bases, and 6 bases lay between the germline ends. Germline V lookup: CDR1 SGHNT, CDR2 YYREEE (reference sequence). CDR3 length: 13 amino acids. CDR3 in DNA: TGTGCCAGCAGCTTGAGGGGAAACTATGGCTACACCTTC. Protein sequence: CASSLRGNYGYTF.

The chain carries TRBV18 and TRBJ1-3, with no clear D. Germline values: CDR1 KGHSH, CDR2 LQKENI. CDR3 length: 16 amino acids. Trimming shortened V by 3 bases and J by 0 bases, and 12 bases separated the two germline ends. The CDR3 region has the DNA TGTGCCAGCTCACCGAACAGTCAGAGCTCTGGAAACACCATATATTTT. It is translated as CASSPNSQSSGNTIYF.

This clone has only one observation. The chain couples TRBV6-5 to TRBJ2-1; D unresolved. This CDR3 contains 13 residues. CDR1 and CDR2 (germline): MNHEY, SVGAGI. Trimming left V 6 bases short and J 7 bases short, with 13 bases between. The DNA of the CDR3 is TGTGCCAGCAGGGCAGACTGGAGAAATGAGCAGTTCTTC. Translation: CASRADWRNEQFF.

A single count supports this clone. CDR3: CASSLEGSSNQPQHF. The CDR3 region has the DNA TGCGCCAGCAGCTTGGAGGGGTCTAGCAATCAGCCCCAGCATTTT. J is TRBJ1-5 and V is TRBV5-1; maybe TRBD1 (5 bases). The V and J ends lost 0 bases and 0 bases respectively, with 7 bases between them. Looked up from germline, CDR1 is SGHRS and CDR2 is YFSETQ. The length of the CDR3 is 15 residues.

The J gene is TRBJ2-3, the V gene TRBV2, with 9 nucleotides matching TRBD2. J was trimmed by 0 bases and V by 8 bases; bases with no gene match: 9. Germline V gene data show CDR1 as SNHLY and CDR2 as FYNNEI. The CDR3 is 16 amino acids. CDR3 sequence (DNA): TGTGCCAGCCTCAGTGGACTAGCGTCGAGCACAGATACGCAGTATTTT. Amino acids: CASLSGLASSTDTQYF.

V is TRBV24-1 and J is TRBJ2-1, with TRBD1 as a possible D gene (6 bases). This CDR3 spans 14 amino acids. V lost 2 bases, J lost 3 bases, and 7 bases lay in between. Germline loops: CDR1 KGHDR, CDR2 SFDVKD. CDR3 loop: CATSDWTDYNEQFF. DNA of the CDR3: TGTGCCACCAGTGATTGGACAGACTACAATGAGCAGTTCTTC.

This clone showed up just once. The V call is TRBV6-1, the J call TRBJ2-5; D is possibly TRBD2 (6 bases). The CDR3 contains 18 residues. Germline CDR1 reads MNHNS; CDR2 reads SASEGT. V shed 4 bases and J shed 7 bases, with 28 bases lying between them. The CDR3 region is CASSGGVRQAPHQGTQYF. The CDR3 coding sequence is TGTGCCAGCAGTGGGGGGGTAAGGCAGGCGCCCCACCAGGGGACCCAGTACTTC.

V and J are TRBV9 and TRBJ1-2, with D possibly TRBD1 on 6 matching bases. There are 14 residues in the CDR3. Trimming removed 0 bases from V and 8 bases from J, with 14 bases in between. Per germline, CDR1 SGDLS and CDR2 YYNGEE. CDR3 DNA sequence: TGTGCCAGCAGCGTAGGGGGGGGCAGTCTGGGCTACACCTTC. It codes for CASSVGGGSLGYTF.

Regarding this clone: Since a much larger clone is just one base distant, this may be a read error. This sample also contains other DNA sequences that code for the same CDR3. The rearrangement joins TRBV11-3 to TRBJ1-1, with D perhaps matching TRBD1 (6 bases). Per germline, CDR1 SGHNT and CDR2 YENEEA. The CDR3 is 13 amino acids. CDR3 DNA sequence: TGCGCCCCCAGCCGGGGGGGGGCTACTGAAGCTTTCTTT. Translated, it gives CAPSRGGATEAFF.

The rearrangement links TRBV2 to TRBJ1-2; TRBD1 agrees at 7 bases. The CDR3 has 12 residues. Losses at the gene ends were 6 bases for V and 9 bases for J; bases not matched to a gene: 7. CDR1 is SNHLY, CDR2 FYNNEI, per germline. In DNA form, the CDR3 reads TGTGCCAGCAGGGGGGTAGGGGGCAGCTACACCTTC. This translates into CASRGVGGSYTF. Complete variable domain (other parts from reference TRBV2 and TRBJ1-2): EPEVTQTPSHQVTQMGQEVILRCVPISNHLYFYWYRQILGQKVEFLVSFYNNEISEKSEIFDDQFSVERPDGSNFTLKIRSTKLEDSAMYFCASRGVGGSYTFGSGTRLTVV.

This chain uses TRBV3-1 (or the pseudogene TRBV3-2) with TRBJ2-2; tentatively, D is TRBD1 (6 bases). The CDR3 is made up of 15 amino acids. V lost 5 bases to trimming and J lost 4 bases, with 14 bases between them. CDR1 is LGHDT and CDR2 is YNNKEL in the germline V gene (reference sequence). The CDR3 coding sequence is TGTGCCAGCAGCGGACAGCGTCGGGGCACCGGGGAGCTGTTTTTT. Protein product: CASSGQRRGTGELFF.

This clone appeared a few times. The J gene is TRBJ1-6, the V gene TRBV6-7; 8 bases map to TRBD1. TRBV6-7 is an ORF, and what it does is uncertain. Unmatched junction bases numbered 24, after V lost 1 base and J lost 7 bases. This CDR3 spans 22 amino acids. CDR3 nucleotide sequence: TGTGCCAGCAGTTACTGGCGTCATGGTCAGGGGGCCTCTCAGAGCGCGAATTCACCCCTCCACTTT. This translates into CASSYWRHGQGASQSANSPLHF.

The J gene is TRBJ2-7, the V gene TRBV3-1 (or the pseudogene TRBV3-2), with a tentative D call TRBD1 (6 bases). Germline lookup yields CDR1 LGHDT and CDR2 YNNKEL (reference sequence). The CDR3 sequence is 15 residues long. The germline V and J ends were trimmed by 4 bases and 0 bases, with 13 bases remaining between them. This CDR3 reads CASSPPGHSSYEQYF. CDR3 sequence (DNA): TGTGCCAGCAGCCCCCCGGGACACAGCTCCTACGAGCAGTACTTC.

V gene TRBV28 combines with J gene TRBJ1-1; TRBD1 aligns across 7 bases. The length of the CDR3 is 15 residues. Trimming took 3 bases from V and 0 from J; bases not matched to a gene: 4. CDR1 is MDHEN, CDR2 SYDVKM, per germline. CDR3 amino acids: CASSFGGTVNTEAFF. The CDR3, as DNA: TGTGCCAGCAGTTTCGGCGGGACAGTGAACACTGAAGCTTTCTTT.

The rearrangement links TRBV5-1 to TRBJ1-1; D possibly corresponds to TRBD1 (5 bases). CDR3 length: 15 amino acids. V was clipped by 0 bases and J by 0 bases, with 9 bases between them. Germline loops: CDR1 SGHRS, CDR2 YFSETQ. The CDR3 loop reads CASSLDAGMNTEAFF. CDR3 in DNA: TGCGCCAGCAGCTTGGATGCAGGGATGAACACTGAAGCTTTCTTT.

The J gene is TRBJ1-1, the V gene TRBV12-5; unclear D gene. In germline, CDR1 is LGHNT, CDR2 FRNRAP. The V gene lost 4 bases and the J gene lost 0 bases, with 12 bases spanning the gap. This CDR3 has 15 amino acids. The CDR3 sequence: CASGSRTGMNTEAFF. The CDR3 DNA follows: TGTGCTAGTGGTTCAAGGACTGGGATGAACACTGAAGCTTTCTTT.

This clone showed up just a few times. The gene calls are TRBV14 and TRBJ1-4, with D uncertain. Germline V gene sequence: CDR1 SGHDN, CDR2 FVKESK. This CDR3 is built from 15 residues. Deletions cut 4 bases from V and 3 bases from J, with 12 bases between. The CDR3 loop is CASSPVPGANEKLFF. CDR3 sequence (DNA): TGTGCCAGCAGCCCAGTGCCCGGGGCTAATGAAAAACTGTTTTTT.

This clone has a single count. The gene calls are TRBV11-3 and TRBJ1-3; D remains unclear. Trimming stripped 5 bases from V and 1 base from J, with 6 bases between. The CDR3 is 13 residues long. Germline-derived CDR1 and CDR2 are SGHNT and YENEEA. The CDR3 loop is CASSLSSGNTIYF. In DNA form, the CDR3 reads TGTGCCAGCAGCCTTAGTTCTGGAAACACCATATATTTT.

The J gene is TRBJ2-3, the V gene TRBV5-8; 7 bases match TRBD1. Germline V gene lookup returns CDR1 SGHTS and CDR2 YDEGEE. The CDR3 sequence is 14 residues long. J gave up 7 bases and V 0 bases, and 5 bases lay outside the gene matches. The chain's CDR3 is CASSLDRGGYTQYF. In DNA form, the CDR3 reads TGTGCCAGCAGCTTGGACAGGGGTGGCTATACGCAGTATTTT.

The chain's CDR3 is CASSFAAGATEAFF. CDR3 in DNA: TGTGCCAGCAGCTTTGCAGCAGGGGCCACTGAAGCTTTCTTT. The J gene is TRBJ1-1, the V gene TRBV11-2; possible D gene TRBD1, 6 bases. Trimming removed 3 bases from V and 4 bases from J, with 12 bases in between. CDR3 length: 14 residues. CDR1 is SGHAT and CDR2 is FQNNGV in the germline V gene.

The chain uses TRBV5-1 and TRBJ1-1; 7 bases are a match to TRBD1. CDR3 length equals 15 residues. With 3 bases clipped from V and 8 bases from J, the junction kept 13 bases outside the gene matches. Germline values: CDR1 SGHRS, CDR2 YFSETQ. CDR3 sequence reads: CASSSEAGGGVEAFF. The CDR3 coding sequence is TGCGCCAGCAGCTCAGAGGCAGGGGGAGGAGTGGAAGCTTTCTTT.

The rearrangement uses TRBV10-2 and TRBJ2-5; a weak D match, TRBD1 (6 bases). Between the trimmed V and J ends, which lost 1 base and 5 bases, there was a span of 8 bases. Germline V gene data show CDR1 as WSHSY and CDR2 as SAAADI. This CDR3 region has 13 residues. The CDR3: CASSEWGPETQYF. For the CDR3, the DNA is TGCGCCAGCAGTGAGTGGGGGCCGGAGACCCAGTACTTC.

V gene TRBV7-2 combines with J gene TRBJ1-5; 8 nucleotides align to TRBD1. CDR1 is SGHTA and CDR2 is FQGNSA in the germline V gene. Trimming took 3 bases from V and 0 from J; bases not matched to a gene: 4. The CDR3 has 16 residues. In DNA, the CDR3 is TGTGCCAGCAGCTTTTCAGGGGGCCATAGCAATCAGCCCCAGCATTTT. It is translated as CASSFSGGHSNQPQHF.